The 14 T cell receptor beta chains presented below share a single source sample, sequenced in a study of cytomegalovirus exposure and HLA in healthy donors. The assay was immunoSEQ multiplex PCR, and TCRdb's table has in-frame clones only and misses some. The sample has 100,000 to 150,000 clones; about 96% are singletons. Sequencing was done on a sample of PBMCs. The receptor source for this set is a man younger than 35 in good health and CMV-seronegative.

The gene calls are TRBV5-1 and TRBJ2-1; 13 nucleotides align to TRBD2. CDR1 and CDR2 (germline): SGHRS, YFSETQ. This CDR3 has 16 amino acids. The V gene end was trimmed by 0 bases and the J gene end by 8 bases; junction bases not matched to a gene: 5. The DNA for the CDR3 is TGCGCCAGCAGCTTGGCTGGCACTAGCGGGAGGGATGAGCAGTTCTTC. Translating gives CASSLAGTSGRDEQFF.

V is TRBV7-2 and J is TRBJ2-7; TRBD2 matches 8 bases. CDR1 and CDR2 from the germline V gene are SGHTA and FQGNSA. Unmatched junction bases numbered 5, after V lost 2 bases and J lost 2 bases. The CDR3 consists of 15 residues. This CDR3 is CASSLWREETYEQYF. CDR3 coding DNA: TGTGCCAGCAGCTTATGGCGGGAGGAAACCTACGAGCAGTACTTC.

The rearrangement joins TRBV4-1 to TRBJ2-7, with D possibly TRBD1 on 6 matching bases. The V and J ends lost 1 base and 4 bases respectively, with 17 bases between them. Germline CDR1 and CDR2: MGHRA and YSYEKL. This CDR3 contains 16 residues. CDR3 nucleotide sequence: TGCGCCAGCAGCCAAGGGGTTTGGGGGCCCGGATACGAGCAGTACTTC. It codes for CASSQGVWGPGYEQYF.

CDR3 nucleotide sequence: TGTGCCAGCAGCGTAGTCGAAGGGGTGGAAGGGTTAGGGTTAGAGACCCAGTACTTC. Translation gives CASSVVEGVEGLGLETQYF. The chain employs TRBV9 and TRBJ2-5; perhaps TRBD1 as D (5 bases). CDR3 length: 19 residues. Germline values: CDR1 SGDLS, CDR2 YYNGEE. V lost 0 bases and J 4 bases, leaving 25 bases between the germline ends.

V is TRBV6-5 and J is TRBJ2-7, with a tentative D call TRBD2 (8 bases). V was pared by 8 bases and J by 2 bases, with 16 bases between. Germline assignment: CDR1 MNHEY and CDR2 SVGAGI. The CDR3 is made up of 14 amino acids. In DNA form, the CDR3 reads TGTGCCAGCGGGTCGGGAGGGGGCGCCTACGAGCAGTACTTC. It translates to CASGSGGGAYEQYF.

DNA for the CDR3: TGTGCCAGTAGCACCCTGGACAGGAATGAGCAGTTCTTC. It translates to CASSTLDRNEQFF. The chain joins TRBV19 to TRBJ2-1, with TRBD1 identical over 7 bases. CDR3 length equals 13 residues. From germline, CDR1 is LNHDA and CDR2 SQIVND (reference sequence). The V and J ends lost 6 bases and 7 bases, in that order; junction bases with no gene match: 6.

The genes are TRBV7-2 and TRBJ2-7; TRBD2 matches 8 bases. The V segment lost 4 bases and the J segment 6 bases; nucleotides outside the gene matches: 8. Germline CDR1 and CDR2: SGHTA and FQGNSA. The CDR3 is made up of 14 amino acids. The CDR3 is CASSSGTRGGEQYF. The CDR3 DNA sequence: TGTGCCAGCAGCTCCGGGACTAGAGGAGGCGAGCAGTACTTC.

The rearrangement joins TRBV4-3 to TRBJ2-1, with D perhaps matching TRBD1 (5 bases). The germline V gene encodes CDR1 LGHNA and CDR2 YSLEER. Trimming took off 5 bases at V and 6 bases at J, with 14 bases between the two ends. This CDR3 is built from 14 residues. CDR3 sequence reads: CASSGADWFNEQFF. CDR3 coding DNA: TGCGCCAGCAGCGGGGCCGACTGGTTCAATGAGCAGTTCTTC.

V usage is TRBV2 and J usage is TRBJ1-2, with no clear D. Germline assignment: CDR1 SNHLY and CDR2 FYNNEI. Between the trimmed V and J ends, which lost 0 bases and 12 bases, there was a span of 8 bases. The CDR3 contains 11 residues. The CDR3 region has the DNA TGTGCCAGCAGTGAAGCTCAGACACACACCTTC. Protein sequence: CASSEAQTHTF. The full variable domain, completed using reference TRBV2 and TRBJ1-2, is EPEVTQTPSHQVTQMGQEVILRCVPISNHLYFYWYRQILGQKVEFLVSFYNNEISEKSEIFDDQFSVERPDGSNFTLKIRSTKLEDSAMYFCASSEAQTHTFGSGTRLTVV.

The chain has TRBV27 and TRBJ2-7, with 12 nucleotides matching TRBD2. This CDR3 is 18 amino acids long. The germline gives CDR1 MNHEY, CDR2 SMNVEV (reference sequence). Losses at the gene ends were 4 bases for V and 0 bases for J; bases not matched to a gene: 10. CDR3 protein: CASSSMTSGRDPSYEQYF. The CDR3 DNA sequence: TGTGCCAGCAGTTCCATGACTAGCGGGAGAGACCCCTCCTACGAGCAGTACTTC.

Turning to this clone: At one boundary the junction diverges from the germline segment, which might be a read error. The chain carries TRBV6-1 and TRBJ2-7; maybe TRBD1 (7 bases). CDR3 length: 14 residues. Germline CDR1 is MNHNS and CDR2 is SASEGT. CDR3 DNA: TGTGCCGGCAGTGGGACCAGGGGGGCCTACGAGCAGTACTTC. Translating gives CAGSGTRGAYEQYF.

The V gene is TRBV6-4, the J gene TRBJ2-1; weak D call: TRBD2 (6 bases). Between the trimmed V and J ends, which lost 2 bases and 0 bases, there was a span of 11 bases. The CDR3 is 16 amino acids. CDR1 and CDR2 (germline): MRHNA, SNTAGT. CDR3 residues: CASSDQRASSYNEQFF. CDR3 in DNA: TGTGCCAGCAGTGACCAGCGGGCCAGCTCCTACAATGAGCAGTTCTTC.

This clone has just one count. CDR3 amino acids: CARGDGDGQPQHF. DNA for the CDR3: TGTGCCCGCGGGGACGGGGATGGACAGCCCCAGCATTTT. The rearrangement links TRBV30 to TRBJ1-5, with D perhaps TRBD1 (5 bases). With 8 bases removed from V and 7 bases from J, the gap between germline ends came to 18 bases. The CDR3 consists of 13 residues. Germline values: CDR1 GTSNPN, CDR2 SVGIG (reference sequence).

The J gene is TRBJ2-7, the V gene TRBV18; 7 bases are a match to TRBD1. Germline assignment: CDR1 KGHSH and CDR2 LQKENI. Trimming took 2 bases from V and 3 from J; bases not matched to a gene: 13. CDR3 length: 17 amino acids. The CDR3 DNA sequence: TGTGCCAGCTCACCAAGGCCGGGCAGGGCAGGGGGCTACGAGCAGTACTTC. Protein: CASSPRPGRAGGYEQYF.